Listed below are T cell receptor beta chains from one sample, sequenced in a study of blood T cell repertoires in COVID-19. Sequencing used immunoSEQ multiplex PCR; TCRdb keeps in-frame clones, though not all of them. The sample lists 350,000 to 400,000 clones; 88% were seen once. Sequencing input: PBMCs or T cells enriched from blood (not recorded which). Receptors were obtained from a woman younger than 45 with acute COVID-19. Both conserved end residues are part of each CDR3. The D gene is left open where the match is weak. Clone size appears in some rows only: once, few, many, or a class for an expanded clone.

cdr3_nt: TGCGCCAGCAGCCAAGACGGTCACGAGCAGTACTTC; cdr3_aa: CASSQDGHEQYF; j_call: TRBJ2-7; d_call: NA; clone_size: NA; cdr3_length: 12; v_call: TRBV4-1
cdr3_nt: TGTGCTAGTGGTTTGGACAAGTCGGGGGAAGAAGCAGATACGCAGTATTTT; cdr3_aa: CASGLDKSGEEADTQYF; j_call: TRBJ2-3; d_call: NA; clone_size: NA; cdr3_length: 17; v_call: TRBV12-5
cdr3_nt: TGTGCCAGCAGTGCCCTAGAGGCTGGAGGAAACACCATATATTTT; cdr3_aa: CASSALEAGGNTIYF; j_call: TRBJ1-3; d_call: NA; clone_size: NA; cdr3_length: 15; v_call: TRBV6-2/TRBV6-3
cdr3_nt: TGTGCCAGTAGTATAGATGGAGTAGCGGGGGCCAGGAGCTCCTACGAGCAGTACTTC; cdr3_aa: CASSIDGVAGARSSYEQYF; j_call: TRBJ2-7; d_call: TRBD2; clone_size: NA; cdr3_length: 19; v_call: TRBV19
cdr3_nt: TGTGCCAGCTCACCGTCGCCCCTGACAGGGTACACTGAAGCTTTCTTT; cdr3_aa: CASSPSPLTGYTEAFF; j_call: TRBJ1-1; d_call: TRBD1; clone_size: NA; cdr3_length: 16; v_call: TRBV18
cdr3_nt: TGTGCCTGGAGCCAAGGGACAGGGGCCAACGAGCAGTACTTC; cdr3_aa: CAWSQGTGANEQYF; j_call: TRBJ2-7; d_call: TRBD1; clone_size: NA; cdr3_length: 14; v_call: TRBV30
cdr3_nt: TGTGCCAGCACTGGGGAGGTTATATATGGCTACACCTTC; cdr3_aa: CASTGEVIYGYTF; j_call: TRBJ1-2; d_call: NA; clone_size: once; cdr3_length: 13; v_call: TRBV2
cdr3_nt: TGTGCCAGCAACGGTAGAAATGAAAAACTGTTTTTT; cdr3_aa: CASNGRNEKLFF; j_call: TRBJ1-4; d_call: NA; clone_size: NA; cdr3_length: 12; v_call: TRBV28
cdr3_nt: TGTGCCAGCTCAAAGGACAGGGGCGCAAGCTCCTATAATTCACCCCTCCACTTT; cdr3_aa: CASSKDRGASSYNSPLHF; j_call: TRBJ1-6; d_call: TRBD1; clone_size: NA; cdr3_length: 18; v_call: TRBV18
cdr3_nt: TGTGCCAGCAGCGTACGGACAGGGTTTCAAGAGACCCAGTACTTC; cdr3_aa: CASSVRTGFQETQYF; j_call: TRBJ2-5; d_call: TRBD1; clone_size: NA; cdr3_length: 15; v_call: TRBV6-5
cdr3_nt: TGTGCCAGCAGTTACGGGCAGGGAAACTGGCCCCAGCATTTT; cdr3_aa: CASSYGQGNWPQHF; j_call: TRBJ1-5; d_call: NA; clone_size: NA; cdr3_length: 14; v_call: TRBV6-2/TRBV6-3
cdr3_nt: TGTGCCACCAGTACAGGGGACACTGAAGCTTTCTTT; cdr3_aa: CATSTGDTEAFF; j_call: TRBJ1-1; d_call: TRBD1; clone_size: NA; cdr3_length: 12; v_call: TRBV24-1
cdr3_nt: TGTGCCAGCAGTTTAGGTACAGGGGGCATCAAAAACATTCAGTACTTC; cdr3_aa: CASSLGTGGIKNIQYF; j_call: TRBJ2-4; d_call: TRBD1; clone_size: once; cdr3_length: 16; v_call: TRBV6-5
cdr3_nt: TGTGCCAGCAGCTTAACCAATAGAGTCGGGAACACTGAAGCTTTCTTT; cdr3_aa: CASSLTNRVGNTEAFF; j_call: TRBJ1-1; d_call: NA; clone_size: NA; cdr3_length: 16; v_call: TRBV7-6
cdr3_nt: TGTGCCAGCAGTTACTCTTCAGGTAGCAATCAGCCCCAGCATTTT; cdr3_aa: CASSYSSGSNQPQHF; j_call: TRBJ1-5; d_call: NA; clone_size: NA; cdr3_length: 15; v_call: TRBV6-5
cdr3_nt: TGTGCCAGCAGCTTGTTAGGGGCTGGGGCCAACGTCCTGACTTTC; cdr3_aa: CASSLLGAGANVLTF; j_call: TRBJ2-6; d_call: NA; clone_size: NA; cdr3_length: 15; v_call: TRBV5-8
cdr3_nt: TGTGCCAGCTCACCACCGGGCCACAATGAGCAGTTCTTC; cdr3_aa: CASSPPGHNEQFF; j_call: TRBJ2-1; d_call: NA; clone_size: NA; cdr3_length: 13; v_call: TRBV18
cdr3_nt: TGTGCCAGCAGCCCCCCAGGGACTTTGGGGCCAGAGACCCAGTACTTC; cdr3_aa: CASSPPGTLGPETQYF; j_call: TRBJ2-5; d_call: NA; clone_size: NA; cdr3_length: 16; v_call: TRBV7-2
cdr3_nt: TGTGCCAGCAGCGTAGGGGACAGCCTCTACGAGCAGTACTTC; cdr3_aa: CASSVGDSLYEQYF; j_call: TRBJ2-7; d_call: TRBD1; clone_size: NA; cdr3_length: 14; v_call: TRBV9
cdr3_nt: TGTGCCAGAGGGACAGACCTCACCGGGGAGCTGTTTTTT; cdr3_aa: CARGTDLTGELFF; j_call: TRBJ2-2; d_call: TRBD1; clone_size: NA; cdr3_length: 13; v_call: TRBV2
cdr3_nt: TGTGCCAGCGGGACAGGGCCGGAAGGCTACACCTTC; cdr3_aa: CASGTGPEGYTF; j_call: TRBJ1-2; d_call: TRBD1; clone_size: NA; cdr3_length: 12; v_call: TRBV7-9
cdr3_nt: TGCGCCAGCAGCTTGGATAGAGGGGGCTACGAGCAGTACTTC; cdr3_aa: CASSLDRGGYEQYF; j_call: TRBJ2-7; d_call: NA; clone_size: NA; cdr3_length: 14; v_call: TRBV5-1
cdr3_nt: TGTGCCATCAGTGATAACAGGGATAGCAATCAGCCCCAGCATTTT; cdr3_aa: CAISDNRDSNQPQHF; j_call: TRBJ1-5; d_call: NA; clone_size: NA; cdr3_length: 15; v_call: TRBV10-3
cdr3_nt: TGTGCCAGTAGTACAGGGGGTAGTGGAAACACCATATATTTT; cdr3_aa: CASSTGGSGNTIYF; j_call: TRBJ1-3; d_call: TRBD1; clone_size: NA; cdr3_length: 14; v_call: TRBV19
cdr3_nt: TGTGCCAGTAGTATAGCGCTTCGGGGTTCCTACGAGCAGTACTTC; cdr3_aa: CASSIALRGSYEQYF; j_call: TRBJ2-7; d_call: NA; clone_size: NA; cdr3_length: 15; v_call: TRBV19
cdr3_nt: TGTGCCAGCAGCGTCGCAGGGATGCAAGATACGCAGTATTTT; cdr3_aa: CASSVAGMQDTQYF; j_call: TRBJ2-3; d_call: NA; clone_size: NA; cdr3_length: 14; v_call: TRBV9
cdr3_nt: TGTGCCAGCAGCCAGAGGGCAACGGGGGCCTATAATTCACCCCTCCACTTT; cdr3_aa: CASSQRATGAYNSPLHF; j_call: TRBJ1-6; d_call: NA; clone_size: NA; cdr3_length: 17; v_call: TRBV14
cdr3_nt: TGTGCCAGCAGTCTACTCCGTCAGACAGGGGGCGACGGCTACACCTTC; cdr3_aa: CASSLLRQTGGDGYTF; j_call: TRBJ1-2; d_call: TRBD1; clone_size: NA; cdr3_length: 16; v_call: TRBV28
cdr3_nt: TGTGCCAGTAGTAGGCGGGAGACTTATGGCTACACCTTC; cdr3_aa: CASSRRETYGYTF; j_call: TRBJ1-2; d_call: NA; clone_size: NA; cdr3_length: 13; v_call: TRBV19
cdr3_nt: TGCGCCAGCAGCCTATACCCGGGACAGGGTTCCTACAATGAGCAGTTCTTC; cdr3_aa: CASSLYPGQGSYNEQFF; j_call: TRBJ2-1; d_call: TRBD1; clone_size: NA; cdr3_length: 17; v_call: TRBV5-1
cdr3_nt: TGTGCCAGCTCACCACCGGGACAGGGGATCAATCAGCCCCAGCATTTT; cdr3_aa: CASSPPGQGINQPQHF; j_call: TRBJ1-5; d_call: TRBD1; clone_size: few; cdr3_length: 16; v_call: TRBV18
cdr3_nt: TGTGCCAGCAGTCGGGGACAGGGAAGCGGGGAGCTGTTTTTT; cdr3_aa: CASSRGQGSGELFF; j_call: TRBJ2-2; d_call: TRBD1; clone_size: NA; cdr3_length: 14; v_call: TRBV7-3
cdr3_nt: TGTGCCTGGTGCCGGGAGTGGGGCACTGAAGCTTTCTTT; cdr3_aa: CAWCREWGTEAFF; j_call: TRBJ1-1; d_call: NA; clone_size: once; cdr3_length: 13; v_call: TRBV30
cdr3_nt: TGTGCCAGCAGCTTCACTACAGGGGTGGCAGGAAACACCATATATTTT; cdr3_aa: CASSFTTGVAGNTIYF; j_call: TRBJ1-3; d_call: TRBD1; clone_size: NA; cdr3_length: 16; v_call: TRBV11-2
cdr3_nt: TGTGCCTGGAGTGCCCCCCGACAGGGGTCTAACTATGGCTACACCTTC; cdr3_aa: CAWSAPRQGSNYGYTF; j_call: TRBJ1-2; d_call: TRBD1; clone_size: NA; cdr3_length: 16; v_call: TRBV30
cdr3_nt: TGTGCCAGCAGCCCCCCTTCCTACAATGAGCAGTTCTTC; cdr3_aa: CASSPPSYNEQFF; j_call: TRBJ2-1; d_call: NA; clone_size: NA; cdr3_length: 13; v_call: TRBV7-9
cdr3_nt: TGTGCCATCAGTGCTCGGACCGAGGACAAGGAAGCTTTCTTT; cdr3_aa: CAISARTEDKEAFF; j_call: TRBJ1-1; d_call: NA; clone_size: NA; cdr3_length: 14; v_call: TRBV10-3
cdr3_nt: TGTGCCAGCAGTAACGAGCGGGGGTTCCCAGATACGCAGTATTTT; cdr3_aa: CASSNERGFPDTQYF; j_call: TRBJ2-3; d_call: TRBD2; clone_size: NA; cdr3_length: 15; v_call: TRBV6-4
cdr3_nt: TGTGCCAGCAGCGGGCCCTCCGAAGCTTTCTTT; cdr3_aa: CASSGPSEAFF; j_call: TRBJ1-1; d_call: NA; clone_size: NA; cdr3_length: 11; v_call: TRBV9
cdr3_nt: TGTGCCAGCAGTTACGGCCTAGCGGGAACACCCCGGCAGCAGTTCTTC; cdr3_aa: CASSYGLAGTPRQQFF; j_call: TRBJ2-1; d_call: TRBD2; clone_size: NA; cdr3_length: 16; v_call: TRBV6-5
cdr3_nt: TGCGCCAGCAGTGATCCGGGACAGGGTTGGTACGAGCAGTACTTC; cdr3_aa: CASSDPGQGWYEQYF; j_call: TRBJ2-7; d_call: TRBD1; clone_size: NA; cdr3_length: 15; v_call: TRBV10-1
cdr3_nt: TGTGCCAGCAGTTTGCCGGGGGACCTCTACGAGCAGTACTTC; cdr3_aa: CASSLPGDLYEQYF; j_call: TRBJ2-7; d_call: NA; clone_size: NA; cdr3_length: 14; v_call: TRBV28
cdr3_nt: TGTGCCAGCAGCTCCGGGACAGGGACTACTGAAGCTTTCTTT; cdr3_aa: CASSSGTGTTEAFF; j_call: TRBJ1-1; d_call: TRBD1; clone_size: NA; cdr3_length: 14; v_call: TRBV5-4
cdr3_nt: TGCGCCAGCAGTGGGTCGGGAGGGTCATGGAATGAGCAGTTCTTC; cdr3_aa: CASSGSGGSWNEQFF; j_call: TRBJ2-1; d_call: TRBD2; clone_size: NA; cdr3_length: 15; v_call: TRBV10-2
cdr3_nt: TGTGCCAGCAGTTACTTGGGGGGCACTGAAGCTTTCTTT; cdr3_aa: CASSYLGGTEAFF; j_call: TRBJ1-1; d_call: NA; clone_size: once; cdr3_length: 13; v_call: TRBV6-5
cdr3_nt: TGTGCCACCCAGACAGGGGCAAATCAGCCCCAGCATTTT; cdr3_aa: CATQTGANQPQHF; j_call: TRBJ1-5; d_call: TRBD1; clone_size: NA; cdr3_length: 13; v_call: TRBV24-1
cdr3_nt: TGCAGGGATGGAGAGTACGAGCAGTACTTC; cdr3_aa: CRDGEYEQYF; j_call: TRBJ2-7; d_call: NA; clone_size: NA; cdr3_length: 10; v_call: TRBV20-1
cdr3_nt: TGTGCCAGTAGTCTGGGGACAGGTAGCACTGAAGCTTTCTTT; cdr3_aa: CASSLGTGSTEAFF; j_call: TRBJ1-1; d_call: TRBD1; clone_size: once; cdr3_length: 14; v_call: TRBV19
cdr3_nt: TGTGCCAGCAGCCTTACGGGGTTTGGCAATCAGCCCCAGCATTTT; cdr3_aa: CASSLTGFGNQPQHF; j_call: TRBJ1-5; d_call: NA; clone_size: NA; cdr3_length: 15; v_call: TRBV11-2
cdr3_nt: TGTGCCTGGAGTGTACTGACAGGGGGGGAGCTGTTTTTT; cdr3_aa: CAWSVLTGGELFF; j_call: TRBJ2-2; d_call: TRBD1; clone_size: NA; cdr3_length: 13; v_call: TRBV30
cdr3_nt: TGTGCCAGCAGCCAAGTAAGACCGGGACTAGCGGGGTTAGATACGCAGTATTTT; cdr3_aa: CASSQVRPGLAGLDTQYF; j_call: TRBJ2-3; d_call: TRBD2; clone_size: NA; cdr3_length: 18; v_call: TRBV3-1/TRBV3-2